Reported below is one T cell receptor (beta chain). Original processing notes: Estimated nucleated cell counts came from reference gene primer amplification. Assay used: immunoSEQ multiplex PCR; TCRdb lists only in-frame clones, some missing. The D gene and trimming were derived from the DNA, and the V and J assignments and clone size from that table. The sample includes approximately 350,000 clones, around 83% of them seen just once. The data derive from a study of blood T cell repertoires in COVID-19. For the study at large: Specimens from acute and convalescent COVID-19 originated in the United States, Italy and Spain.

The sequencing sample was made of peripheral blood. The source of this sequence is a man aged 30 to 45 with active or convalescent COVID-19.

CDR3 in amino acids: CASSLARGNIQYF. CDR3 sequence (DNA): TGTGCCAGCAGCCTGGCGCGGGGAAACATTCAGTACTTC. The chain uses TRBV7-8 and TRBJ2-4; possibly TRBD2 for D (6 bases). V was shortened by 5 bases and J by 6 bases, with 11 bases between the two germline ends. The CDR3 consists of 13 residues. Germline CDR1 is SGHVS and CDR2 is FQNEAQ.